The 26 T cell receptor beta chains reported below all come from one sample, sequenced in a study of glioma-infiltrating T cells after dendritic cell vaccination. Data came from immunoSEQ multiplex PCR; TCRdb stores just in-frame clones and leaves some out. The repertoire holds about 90,000 clones, with around 85% as singletons. The sequenced sample was blood, obtained before dendritic cell vaccination. These receptors all stem from a human donor with glioblastoma.

The V gene is TRBV7-6, the J gene TRBJ2-3; D is uncertain. V was shortened by 5 bases and J by 3 bases, with 12 bases between the two germline ends. The CDR3 runs 14 residues. Germline CDR1 and CDR2: SGHVS and FNYEAQ. CDR3 protein: CASSTFEVTDTQYF. The CDR3 region has the DNA TGTGCCAGCAGCACTTTTGAGGTGACAGATACGCAGTATTTT.

The gene calls are TRBV11-2 and TRBJ2-1; TRBD1 aligns across 8 bases. Trimming took 3 bases from V and 3 from J; bases not matched to a gene: 4. This CDR3 has 15 residues. Per the germline V gene, CDR1 is SGHAT and CDR2 is FQNNGV. CDR3 region: CASSFRTGLYNEQFF. CDR3 nucleotide sequence: TGTGCCAGCAGCTTCAGGACAGGGCTCTACAATGAGCAGTTCTTC.

The chain employs TRBV13 and TRBJ2-3; 15 bases are a match to TRBD2. J lost 2 bases, V lost 5 bases, and 5 bases had no gene match. Germline CDR1 and CDR2: PRHDT and FYEKMQ (reference sequence). The CDR3 spans 17 residues. This chain's CDR3 is CASSHGLAGGITDTQYF. In nucleotides, the CDR3 is TGTGCCAGCAGCCACGGACTAGCGGGGGGGATCACAGATACGCAGTATTTT. Drawing the rest from reference TRBV13 and TRBJ2-3, the complete variable domain is AAGVIQSPRHLIKEKRETATLKCYPIPRHDTVYWYQQGPGQDPQFLISFYEKMQSDKGSIPDRFSAQQFSDYHSELNMSSLELGDSALYFCASSHGLAGGITDTQYFGPGTRLTVL.

The chain combines TRBV5-4 with TRBJ1-2; 8 nucleotides agree with TRBD1. The CDR3 extends over 12 amino acids. V was pared by 3 bases and J by 6 bases, with 1 base of the junction left unmatched. CDR1 and CDR2 from the germline V gene are SGHNT and YYREEE (reference sequence). This CDR3 is CASSSTGDGYTF. CDR3 in DNA: TGTGCCAGCAGCTCGACAGGGGATGGCTACACCTTC.

This sequence joins TRBV27 and TRBJ2-3, with 8 nucleotides matching TRBD1. With V trimmed by 6 bases and J by 6 bases, 11 bases remained unmatched. CDR1 MNHEY and CDR2 SMNVEV come from the germline V gene (reference sequence). The CDR3 is 15 residues long. CDR3 DNA: TGTGCCAGCAGCATCCCAGGGGGCATGATTGATACGCAGTATTTT. Its translation is CASSIPGGMIDTQYF.

This chain uses TRBV19 with TRBJ1-1; D is undetermined. The CDR3 is 14 amino acids. Germline V lookup: CDR1 LNHDA, CDR2 SQIVND (reference sequence). Trimming removed 1 base at V and 0 bases at J, with 6 bases between. The CDR3 coding sequence is TGTGCCAGTAGTATAGTGAGGGTGAACACTGAAGCTTTCTTT. As protein: CASSIVRVNTEAFF.

CDR3 sequence: CASSQGTGVGETQYF. Written as DNA, the CDR3 is TGCGCCAGCAGCCAAGGGACCGGGGTAGGCGAGACCCAGTACTTC. The V call is TRBV4-1, the J call TRBJ2-5; the D gene is possibly TRBD2 (5 bases). The CDR3 spans 15 residues. Germline loops: CDR1 MGHRA, CDR2 YSYEKL. The V gene lost 1 base and the J gene lost 5 bases, with 14 bases spanning the gap.

The chain combines TRBV18 with TRBJ2-2; 9 nucleotides agree with TRBD2. The germline CDR1 and CDR2 sequences are KGHSH and LQKENI. The trim removed 5 bases at V and 1 base at J, leaving 11 bases unmatched. The CDR3 spans 18 residues. CDR3 DNA sequence: TGTGCCAGCTCAGAGACCTCTGGACTAGCGCTGAACACCGGGGAGCTGTTTTTT. Translation gives CASSETSGLALNTGELFF. Supplemented by reference TRBV18 and TRBJ2-2, the full variable domain reads NAGVMQNPRHLVRRRGQEARLRCSPMKGHSHVYWYRQLPEEGLKFMVYLQKENIIDESGMPKERFSAEFPKEGPSILRIQQVVRGDSAAYFCASSETSGLALNTGELFFGEGSRLTVL.

The chain carries TRBV7-3 and TRBJ2-3; no definite D call. V shed 4 bases and J shed 6 bases, with 11 bases lying between them. CDR3 size: 13 residues. The germline gives CDR1 SGHTA, CDR2 FQGTGA. DNA of the CDR3: TGTGCCAGCAGCTCCCTAGATTTGGATACGCAGTATTTT. Its protein is CASSSLDLDTQYF.

The chain links TRBV7-9 to TRBJ1-1; D is possibly TRBD1 (6 bases). CDR1 SEHNR and CDR2 FQNEAQ come from the germline V gene (reference sequence). The CDR3 has 14 residues. V gave up 4 bases and J gave up 7 bases, with 16 bases separating them. DNA of the CDR3: TGTGCCAGCAGCTCCACGGGGAGGGGGTATGAAGCTTTCTTT. This sequence encodes CASSSTGRGYEAFF. The complete variable domain, with remaining parts taken from reference TRBV7-9 and TRBJ1-1, reads DTGVSQNPRHKITKRGQNVTFRCDPISEHNRLYWYRQTLGQGPEFLTYFQNEAQLEKSRLLSDRFSAERPKGSFSTLEIQRTEQGDSAMYLCASSSTGRGYEAFFGQGTRLTVV.

This chain connects TRBV6-4 to TRBJ2-1, with a tentative D call TRBD2 (5 bases). V shed 3 bases and J shed 12 bases, with 15 bases lying between them. CDR1 MRHNA and CDR2 SNTAGT come from the germline V gene. The CDR3 runs to 13 residues. CDR3 loop: CASSEASNYRQFF. The CDR3 DNA is TGTGCCAGCAGTGAGGCTAGCAATTATCGGCAGTTCTTC.

The V call is TRBV5-4, the J call TRBJ2-2, with D tentatively TRBD1 (5 bases). The CDR3 runs to 16 residues. V lost 0 bases, J lost 0 bases, and 9 bases lay in between. Germline V gives CDR1 SGHNT, CDR2 YYREEE (reference sequence). The chain's CDR3 is CASSLGQGTNTGELFF. CDR3 DNA: TGTGCCAGCAGCTTGGGTCAGGGTACGAACACCGGGGAGCTGTTTTTT.

The J gene is TRBJ2-7, the V gene TRBV5-5; D uncertain. Per germline, CDR1 SGHKS and CDR2 YYEKEE (reference sequence). This CDR3 region has 11 residues. Trimming shortened V by 0 bases and J by 5 bases, and 3 bases separated the two germline ends. The CDR3 nucleotides read TGTGCCAGCAGCTTGGCCGACGAGCAGTACTTC. This sequence encodes CASSLADEQYF.

The rearrangement links TRBV5-4 to TRBJ1-1; possibly TRBD1 for D (6 bases). Germline V lookup: CDR1 SGHNT, CDR2 YYREEE (reference sequence). This CDR3 is built from 14 residues. Trimming pared 2 bases from V and 5 bases from J, leaving 13 bases between. The CDR3 bases are TGTGCCAGCAGCTTACAGGGAAGTAGGACTGAAGCTTTCTTT. Its protein is CASSLQGSRTEAFF.

V usage is TRBV11-2 and J usage is TRBJ1-5; TRBD1 aligns across 7 bases. This CDR3 spans 15 amino acids. Germline V gene data show CDR1 as SGHAT and CDR2 as FQNNGV. The junction had 4 bases not matched to a gene; V was cut back by 5 bases and J by 0 bases. The CDR3 region is CASSPGQFSNQPQHF. CDR3 bases: TGTGCCAGCAGCCCGGGACAGTTTAGCAATCAGCCCCAGCATTTT.

J is TRBJ2-1 and V is TRBV5-1; 8 bases align to TRBD2. Germline assignment: CDR1 SGHRS and CDR2 YFSETQ. This CDR3 region has 15 residues. V was pared by 0 bases and J by 3 bases, with 2 bases of the junction left unmatched. In DNA form, the CDR3 reads TGCGCCAGCAGCTTGGCGGGGGGGATCTACAATGAGCAGTTCTTC. Amino acid sequence: CASSLAGGIYNEQFF. The full variable domain, with the rest looked up from reference TRBV5-1 and TRBJ2-1, is KAGVTQTPRYLIKTRGQQVTLSCSPISGHRSVSWYQQTPGQGLQFLFEYFSETQRNKGNFPGRFSGRQFSNSRSEMNVSTLELGDSALYLCASSLAGGIYNEQFFGPGTRLTVL.

V is TRBV7-3 and J is TRBJ2-7, with a possible D match to TRBD1 (7 bases). CDR3 length: 15 residues. The germline V gene has CDR1 SGHTA and CDR2 FQGTGA. The V end was cut by 5 bases, the J end by 1 base, with 15 bases between. The CDR3 bases are TGTGCCAGCAGCGCTCAGGGGGGACGGTCCTACGAGCAGTACTTC. Residues: CASSAQGGRSYEQYF.

The chain has TRBV27 and TRBJ2-7, with 7 bases identical to TRBD1. Germline loops: CDR1 MNHEY, CDR2 SMNVEV (reference sequence). The CDR3 has 14 amino acids. The V and J ends lost 5 bases and 5 bases, in that order; junction bases with no gene match: 9. The CDR3 protein is CASSPDRAQHEQYF. The DNA of the CDR3 is TGTGCCAGCAGTCCTGACAGGGCCCAGCACGAGCAGTACTTC.

The CDR3 loop reads CASSWALAGGKETQYF. CDR3 nucleotides: TGCGCCAGCAGTTGGGCACTGGCGGGAGGGAAGGAGACCCAGTACTTC. The V call is TRBV5-1, the J call TRBJ2-5; 9 positions match TRBD2. V lost 5 bases to trimming and J lost 5 bases; unmatched junction nucleotides: 13. Germline assignment: CDR1 SGHRS and CDR2 YFSETQ. The CDR3 runs 16 residues.

This clone was observed a single time. CDR3 in amino acids: CAWSGTPVNSPLHF. CDR3 DNA sequence: TGTGCCTGGAGTGGGACACCAGTCAATTCACCCCTCCACTTT. J is TRBJ1-6 and V is TRBV30; D may be TRBD1 (5 bases). The length of the CDR3 is 14 residues. The germline V gene encodes CDR1 GTSNPN and CDR2 SVGIG (reference sequence). The V and J ends lost 1 base and 7 bases respectively, with 11 bases between them.

In DNA form, the CDR3 reads TGTGCCAGCTCACCACGGGGACAAAACGGGTTAAACTATGGCTACACCTTC. It yields the protein CASSPRGQNGLNYGYTF. The rearrangement joins TRBV18 to TRBJ1-2; possible D gene TRBD1, 6 bases. V was clipped by 1 base and J by 2 bases, with 17 bases between them. CDR1 is KGHSH, CDR2 LQKENI, per germline. The CDR3 runs to 17 residues. The variable domain in full, with the rest retrieved from reference TRBV18 and TRBJ1-2, is NAGVMQNPRHLVRRRGQEARLRCSPMKGHSHVYWYRQLPEEGLKFMVYLQKENIIDESGMPKERFSAEFPKEGPSILRIQQVVRGDSAAYFCASSPRGQNGLNYGYTFGSGTRLTVV.

The chain recombines TRBV19 with TRBJ1-5; maybe TRBD1 (6 bases). The CDR3 spans 14 residues. Trimming stripped 7 bases from V and 4 bases from J, with 14 bases between. Germline assignment: CDR1 LNHDA and CDR2 SQIVND (reference sequence). For the CDR3, the DNA is TGTGCCAGTACCTCGCGGGGGGCTAATCAGCCCCAGCATTTT. Encoded protein: CASTSRGANQPQHF.

Turning to this clone: At one of its ends the junction is not consistent with the germline gene, which may arise from a read error. The chain is built from TRBV6-1 and TRBJ1-2; 9 bases map to TRBD1. Germline V gene sequence: CDR1 MNHNS, CDR2 SASEGT. This CDR3 comprises 16 residues. The CDR3 DNA reads TGTGCCAGCAGCGAAGGACAGGGGCTATACTTCTATGGCTACACCTTC. This codes for CASSEGQGLYFYGYTF.

This clone was recorded a few times. This chain joins TRBV7-6 and TRBJ2-7, with 10 bases matching TRBD2. The CDR3 has 16 residues. J gave up 6 bases and V 2 bases, and 10 bases lay outside the gene matches. Germline V CDR1 and CDR2: SGHVS, FNYEAQ. CDR3 DNA: TGTGCCAGCAGCTTAAAGGCTAGCGGGAGTATGGGCGAGCAGTACTTC. Amino acid sequence: CASSLKASGSMGEQYF.

The chain recombines TRBV18 with TRBJ2-2; weak D call: TRBD2 (6 bases). The germline V and J ends were trimmed by 0 bases and 4 bases, with 9 bases remaining between them. The CDR3 sequence is 15 residues long. Germline V lookup: CDR1 KGHSH, CDR2 LQKENI. CDR3 in DNA: TGTGCCAGCTCACCACCGGTCGGGAGCACCGGGGAGCTGTTTTTT. Its protein is CASSPPVGSTGELFF.

CDR3 region: CASSPGDRNTDTQYF. The CDR3 DNA follows: TGTGCCAGCTCACCAGGGGACAGAAACACAGATACGCAGTATTTT. This chain joins TRBV18 and TRBJ2-3, with 7 bases fitting TRBD1. V was clipped by 2 bases and J by 2 bases; unmatched bases: 4. Germline values: CDR1 KGHSH, CDR2 LQKENI. The CDR3 covers 15 residues.